The 23 T cell receptor beta chains below were found in one sample sequenced in a study of T cells in tumors after PD-1 blockade. Sequenced by immunoSEQ multiplex PCR; TCRdb stores in-frame clones only, minus some. The top ten hold 13% of the sample, which has around 60,000 clones, roughly 75% seen once. This sample comprised PBMCs, obtained before anti-PD-1 treatment. The receptors stem from a human donor with basal cell carcinoma.

This clone was recorded at least ten times. This chain uses TRBV19 with TRBJ1-3; D is ambiguous. With 7 bases removed from V and 4 bases from J, the gap between germline ends came to 8 bases. The germline V gene encodes CDR1 LNHDA and CDR2 SQIVND (reference sequence). The CDR3 is made up of 12 amino acids. CDR3 loop: CASTSVGNTIYF. Written as DNA, the CDR3 is TGTGCCAGTACCTCGGTCGGAAACACCATATATTTT.

The chain links TRBV9 to TRBJ2-1; D call uncertain. The CDR3 runs to 15 residues. V was shortened by 3 bases and J by 0 bases, with 10 bases between the two germline ends. Germline CDR1 is SGDLS and CDR2 is YYNGEE. The CDR3 loop reads CASSGRAFSYNEQFF. CDR3 sequence (DNA): TGTGCCAGCAGCGGAAGGGCGTTCTCCTACAATGAGCAGTTCTTC. Supplemented by reference TRBV9 and TRBJ2-1, the full variable domain reads DSGVTQTPKHLITATGQRVTLRCSPRSGDLSVYWYQQSLDQGLQFLIQYYNGEERAKGNILERFSAQQFPDLHSELNLSSLELGDSALYFCASSGRAFSYNEQFFGPGTRLTVL.

This sequence joins TRBV9 and TRBJ1-2; 10 positions agree with TRBD1. V shed 3 bases and J 5 bases; nucleotides not matched to a gene: 4. In germline, CDR1 is SGDLS, CDR2 YYNGEE. The CDR3 runs 14 residues. CDR3 region: CASSGGDRGYGYTF. In nucleotides, the CDR3 is TGTGCCAGCAGCGGAGGGGACAGGGGATATGGCTACACCTTC.

This clone was seen only a few times. This rearrangement joins TRBV13 to TRBJ2-5; D not resolved. The V gene lost 0 bases and the J gene lost 5 bases, with 10 bases spanning the gap. Germline V CDR1 and CDR2: PRHDT, FYEKMQ (reference sequence). CDR3 length: 14 residues. CDR3: CASSLGGNGETQYF. CDR3 nucleotide sequence: TGTGCCAGCAGCTTAGGAGGGAACGGGGAGACCCAGTACTTC. Together with reference TRBV13 and TRBJ2-5, the CDR3 gives the full variable domain: AAGVIQSPRHLIKEKRETATLKCYPIPRHDTVYWYQQGPGQDPQFLISFYEKMQSDKGSIPDRFSAQQFSDYHSELNMSSLELGDSALYFCASSLGGNGETQYFGPGTRLLVL.

This chain connects TRBV10-3 to TRBJ2-1, with D maybe TRBD2 (6 bases). The V gene lost 0 bases and the J gene lost 4 bases, with 10 bases spanning the gap. The germline V gene has CDR1 ENHRY and CDR2 SYGVKD. There are 15 residues in the CDR3. The CDR3 here is CAISESKGTYNEQFF. The CDR3 region has the DNA TGTGCCATCAGTGAGTCGAAGGGGACTTACAATGAGCAGTTCTTC.

The chain joins TRBV6-6 to TRBJ2-3; D unresolved. This CDR3 comprises 14 residues. Trimming pared 0 bases from V and 0 bases from J, leaving 4 bases between. The germline V gene has CDR1 MNHNY and CDR2 SVGAGI (reference sequence). The CDR3 DNA sequence: TGTGCCAGCAGTTACTCGATTAGCACAGATACGCAGTATTTT. Translated, it gives CASSYSISTDTQYF.

The rearrangement joins TRBV7-3 to TRBJ2-3, with TRBD1 identical over 8 bases. CDR3 length equals 16 residues. The germline V gene has CDR1 SGHTA and CDR2 FQGTGA. With V trimmed by 2 bases and J by 0 bases, 4 bases remained unmatched. The CDR3 here is CASSLSGTGSTDTQYF. CDR3 DNA sequence: TGTGCCAGCAGCTTATCCGGGACAGGTAGCACAGATACGCAGTATTTT.

The chain uses TRBV27 and TRBJ1-6; possible D gene TRBD1, 5 bases. Germline V gene lookup returns CDR1 MNHEY and CDR2 SMNVEV (reference sequence). The CDR3 has 17 residues. The germline V and J ends were trimmed by 2 bases and 0 bases, with 11 bases remaining between them. CDR3 sequence (DNA): TGTGCCAGCAGTTTAAAGCGGGGGAGCTCCTATAATTCACCCCTCCACTTT. Its protein product is CASSLKRGSSYNSPLHF.

The chain combines TRBV6-5 with TRBJ2-1; D may be TRBD2 (5 bases). The CDR3 loop spans 15 amino acids. Trimming took off 0 bases at V and 3 bases at J, with 9 bases between the two ends. The germline CDR1 and CDR2 sequences are MNHEY and SVGAGI. The CDR3 here is CASSYSNGNYNEQFF. CDR3 coding DNA: TGTGCCAGCAGTTACTCAAACGGGAACTACAATGAGCAGTTCTTC.

The DNA of the CDR3 is TGTGCCAGCCTAAGAAGTAGAGACAGGGTAATGAACACTGAAGCTTTCTTT. It translates to CASLRSRDRVMNTEAFF. This chain connects TRBV19 to TRBJ1-1; 7 bases line up with TRBD1. The trim removed 9 bases at V and 0 bases at J, leaving 16 bases unmatched. Germline-derived CDR1 and CDR2 are LNHDA and SQIVND (reference sequence). The CDR3 length is 17 residues.

The chain uses TRBV6-4 and TRBJ2-1, with TRBD2 matching 11 bases. Germline V gives CDR1 MRHNA, CDR2 SNTAGT. The ends lost 4 bases at V and 5 bases at J; junction bases unmatched: 4. The CDR3 has 15 residues. This CDR3 reads CASSAIAGGDNEQFF. CDR3 bases: TGTGCCAGCAGTGCAATAGCGGGGGGGGACAATGAGCAGTTCTTC.

V usage is TRBV3-1 (or the pseudogene TRBV3-2) and J usage is TRBJ1-6, with D unresolved. The CDR3 is 17 amino acids. Trimming pared 4 bases from V and 7 bases from J, leaving 20 bases between. The V gene's germline CDR1 is LGHDT and CDR2 YNNKEL (reference sequence). The CDR3 DNA is TGTGCCAGCAGCCGAGCCTCGGGCAAGATACGAAATTCACCCCTCCACTTT. Translating gives CASSRASGKIRNSPLHF.

CDR3 protein: CASRSETGNTEAFF. The CDR3 region has the DNA TGTGCCAGTCGGAGCGAGACAGGGAACACTGAAGCTTTCTTT. J is TRBJ1-1 and V is TRBV19, with D perhaps matching TRBD1 (6 bases). Germline V gene lookup returns CDR1 LNHDA and CDR2 SQIVND (reference sequence). V lost 8 bases, J lost 1 base, and 14 bases lay in between. The CDR3 length is 14 residues.

This chain connects TRBV4-1 to TRBJ2-5; D not resolved. Looked up from germline, CDR1 is MGHRA and CDR2 is YSYEKL. V was pared by 3 bases and J by 2 bases, with 7 bases between. The CDR3 runs to 13 residues. The CDR3 coding sequence is TGCGCCAGCAGCCAGGGCCAGCAAGAGACCCAGTACTTC. It specifies CASSQGQQETQYF.

This chain connects TRBV7-8 to TRBJ2-2; D unresolved. Trimming removed 4 bases from V and 7 bases from J, with 16 bases in between. The CDR3 contains 15 residues. Germline assignment: CDR1 SGHVS and CDR2 FQNEAQ. The chain's CDR3 is CASSSKGTLGGELFF. The CDR3 nucleotides are TGTGCCAGCAGCTCTAAAGGCACTTTGGGCGGGGAGCTGTTTTTT.

This clone was seen a handful of times. The chain uses TRBV4-2 and TRBJ2-7; no firm D call. The germline CDR1 and CDR2 sequences are LGHNA and YNFKEQ. The CDR3 spans 13 residues. The V gene lost 1 base and the J gene lost 2 bases, with 6 bases spanning the gap. The DNA for the CDR3 is TGTGCCAGCAGCCAAGCAAAGGCCTACGAGCAGTACTTC. Encoded protein: CASSQAKAYEQYF.

This clone has more than one count but fewer than ten. The genes are TRBV7-9 and TRBJ1-2, with 7 positions matching TRBD1. The V and J ends lost 1 base and 4 bases, in that order; junction bases with no gene match: 6. The germline gives CDR1 SEHNR, CDR2 FQNEAQ (reference sequence). The CDR3 covers 15 residues. This CDR3 is CASSLEQGGAYGYTF. CDR3 DNA sequence: TGTGCCAGCAGCTTAGAGCAGGGGGGTGCCTATGGCTACACCTTC.

Only a few counts were recorded for this clone. The V call is TRBV7-9, the J call TRBJ1-2; no definite D call. The CDR3 runs to 15 residues. Germline V gene data show CDR1 as SEHNR and CDR2 as FQNEAQ (reference sequence). V was pared by 2 bases and J by 0 bases, with 10 bases between. The CDR3 nucleotides read TGTGCCAGCAGCTTAATGGCCGGACCTAACTATGGCTACACCTTC. Translating it yields CASSLMAGPNYGYTF.

The gene calls are TRBV6-5 and TRBJ1-5; no reliable D call. The germline V gene encodes CDR1 MNHEY and CDR2 SVGAGI. Trimming cost V 0 bases and J 4 bases, with 10 bases left between them. This CDR3 is built from 15 residues. Here the CDR3 DNA reads TGTGCCAGCAGTTACTCCGGGGTCGGTAATCAGCCCCAGCATTTT. It encodes CASSYSGVGNQPQHF.

J is TRBJ1-3 and V is TRBV5-1; no definite D call. CDR1 SGHRS and CDR2 YFSETQ come from the germline V gene. The CDR3 runs to 14 residues. V shed 3 bases and J shed 4 bases, with 11 bases lying between them. The CDR3 spells CASSSGGVGNTIYF. CDR3 coding DNA: TGCGCCAGCAGCTCGGGCGGGGTAGGAAACACCATATATTTT.

This clone was seen once. The chain combines TRBV3-1 (or the pseudogene TRBV3-2) with TRBJ2-7; 12 bases line up with TRBD2. This CDR3 spans 14 amino acids. Germline V gene lookup returns CDR1 LGHDT and CDR2 YNNKEL (reference sequence). V dropped 8 bases and J dropped 2; count of bases not matched to a gene: 4. The CDR3 spells CASGRTSGAYEQYF. CDR3 DNA: TGTGCCAGCGGCCGGACTAGCGGGGCCTACGAGCAGTACTTC.

The chain recombines TRBV30 with TRBJ1-2, with D maybe TRBD1 (6 bases). The CDR3 length is 13 residues. Germline V gives CDR1 GTSNPN, CDR2 SVGIG (reference sequence). V lost 5 bases and J lost 1, with 11 bases in between. In DNA form, the CDR3 reads TGTGCCTGGCGACAGGATCATAACTATGGCTACACCTTC. It encodes CAWRQDHNYGYTF.

The V call is TRBV2, the J call TRBJ1-2, with a possible D match to TRBD1 (5 bases). The CDR3 is 13 amino acids. V was shortened by 1 base and J by 7 bases, with 10 bases between the two germline ends. Per the germline V gene, CDR1 is SNHLY and CDR2 is FYNNEI. The CDR3 sequence is CASSEGAGSGYTF. Written as DNA, the CDR3 is TGTGCCAGCAGTGAAGGGGCAGGGTCTGGCTACACCTTC.